These T cell receptor beta chains were read from a single sample in a study of blood T cell repertoires in COVID-19. Libraries were prepared by immunoSEQ multiplex PCR; TCRdb keeps only in-frame clonotypes and omits some of them. Altogether 150,000 to 200,000 clones are present, 86% being singletons, with the ten largest covering 20% to 25%. The sequenced material came from PBMCs or T cells enriched from blood (not recorded which). The receptors originated from a woman aged 40 to 49 in a cohort exposed to, infected with or recovered from COVID-19 (not recorded which). The CDR3 runs from the conserved cysteine through the conserved F or W. A D gene is named only where the DNA matches it firmly. Not all rows give a size; the values are once, few, many and, for expanded clones, a class.

j_call | v_call | d_call | clone_size | cdr3_aa | cdr3_nt
TRBJ1-1 | TRBV15 | . | . | CATSRPQGNTEAFF | TGTGCCACCAGCAGACCACAGGGGAACACTGAAGCTTTCTTT
TRBJ2-5 | TRBV9 | . | once | CASSPKMAPMLTGSPQETQYF | TGTGCCAGCAGCCCCAAGATGGCCCCAATGCTTACGGGGTCCCCTCAAGAGACCCAGTACTTC
TRBJ2-5 | TRBV13 | . | . | CASSLVGDQETQYF | TGTGCCAGCAGCTTAGTAGGGGACCAAGAGACCCAGTACTTC
TRBJ1-6 | TRBV6-5 | . | . | CASSTRDIDNSPLHF | TGTGCCAGCAGTACTCGGGACATCGATAATTCACCCCTCCACTTT
TRBJ1-2 | TRBV28 | . | once | CASSFLEGDSSGYTF | TGTGCCAGCAGTTTTTTGGAGGGAGATTCTAGTGGCTACACCTTC
TRBJ1-1 | TRBV19 | . | once | CASSIGGRSNTEAFF | TGTGCCAGTAGTATCGGGGGACGTTCGAACACTGAAGCTTTCTTT
TRBJ2-5 | TRBV19 | . | . | CASSIVGGSVETQYF | TGTGCCAGTAGTATAGTTGGGGGCTCGGTTGAGACCCAGTACTTC
TRBJ1-4 | TRBV7-2 | TRBD1 | . | CASSSIGQGTNEKLFF | TGTGCCAGCAGCTCCATCGGACAGGGGACTAATGAAAAACTGTTTTTT
TRBJ2-5 | TRBV6-5 | TRBD2 | . | CASSLAGTQETQYF | TGTGCCAGCAGTCTAGCGGGGACCCAAGAGACCCAGTACTTC
TRBJ2-1 | TRBV6-6 | . | . | CASSISGEYNEQFF | TGTGCCAGCAGCATTAGCGGAGAGTACAATGAGCAGTTCTTC
TRBJ1-2 | TRBV4-1 | TRBD1 | . | CASSQIGQGYGYTF | TGCGCCAGCAGCCAAATAGGACAGGGGTATGGCTACACCTTC
TRBJ2-7 | TRBV10-3 | TRBD1 | . | CAISPTGVGSYEQYF | TGTGCCATCAGTCCCACAGGGGTGGGATCCTACGAGCAGTACTTC
TRBJ1-1 | TRBV9 | . | . | CASSVIGTSNTEAFF | TGTGCCAGCAGCGTAATAGGGACATCGAACACTGAAGCTTTCTTT
TRBJ1-2 | TRBV28 | TRBD1 | . | CASSLIQGLYGYTF | TGTGCCAGCAGTTTAATACAGGGGCTCTATGGCTACACCTTC
TRBJ1-4 | TRBV18 | . | . | CASSPNNRVANEKLFF | TGTGCCAGCTCACCAAATAACAGGGTTGCTAATGAAAAACTGTTTTTT
TRBJ2-7 | TRBV2 | TRBD1 | . | CASSDFDRGEQYF | TGTGCCAGCAGTGACTTCGACAGGGGAGAGCAGTACTTC
TRBJ1-1 | TRBV10-3 | . | . | CAISVGRLNTEAFF | TGTGCCATCAGTGTGGGGCGCCTGAACACTGAAGCTTTCTTT
TRBJ2-7 | TRBV7-8 | . | . | CASSSGRGEQYF | TGTGCCAGCAGCTCCGGTCGAGGGGAGCAGTACTTC
TRBJ2-7 | TRBV10-3 | . | . | CATTRAGAGSYEQYF | TGTGCCACCACAAGGGCAGGGGCGGGCTCCTACGAGCAGTACTTC
TRBJ2-3 | TRBV7-9 | . | . | CASSSPGDRKRDTQYF | TGTGCCAGCAGCTCCCCAGGGGACCGAAAACGGGATACGCAGTATTTT
TRBJ1-2 | TRBV5-6 | . | . | CASRYTGFPGYGYTF | TGTGCCAGCAGGTACACAGGGTTCCCGGGCTATGGCTACACCTTC
TRBJ2-5 | TRBV10-3 | TRBD2 | . | CAISGLAGELQETQYF | TGTGCCATCAGTGGACTAGCGGGAGAACTTCAAGAGACCCAGTACTTC
TRBJ1-2 | TRBV2 | TRBD1 | . | CARRDEDRDPYGYTF | TGTGCCAGAAGGGACGAGGACAGGGATCCCTATGGCTACACCTTC
TRBJ2-1 | TRBV4-2 | . | . | CASSQVIYNEQFF | TGTGCCAGCAGCCAAGTTATCTACAATGAGCAGTTCTTC
TRBJ1-1 | TRBV5-1 | TRBD1 | . | CASRKMTGGGTEAFF | TGCGCCAGCAGAAAAATGACAGGGGGAGGCACTGAAGCTTTCTTT
TRBJ2-7 | TRBV14 | . | . | CASSPLVGGEQYF | TGTGCCAGCAGCCCCTTAGTTGGTGGCGAGCAGTACTTC
TRBJ1-5 | TRBV28 | TRBD1 | . | CASSSDRAGQPQHF | TGTGCCAGCAGTTCTGACAGGGCGGGCCAGCCCCAGCATTTT
TRBJ1-2 | TRBV21-1 | . | . | CASSKTDRAVHGYTF | TGTGCCAGCAGCAAGACAGACAGGGCGGTCCATGGCTACACCTTC
TRBJ1-3 | TRBV6-6 | . | . | CASSPQLGGRRSGNTIYF | TGTGCCAGCAGTCCTCAGTTGGGGGGACGCCGCTCTGGAAACACCATATATTTT
TRBJ1-1 | TRBV2 | . | few | CASSVDSMNTEAFF | TGTGCCAGCAGTGTTGACAGCATGAACACTGAAGCTTTCTTT
TRBJ1-2 | TRBV21-1 | . | . | CASSTNRDTSNYGYTF | TGTGCCAGCAGCACAAACCGGGACACTTCTAACTATGGCTACACCTTC
TRBJ1-1 | TRBV11-2 | . | . | CASSQGIGSGTEAFF | TGTGCCAGCAGTCAAGGCATCGGCAGCGGAACTGAAGCTTTCTTT
TRBJ2-3 | TRBV9 | . | . | CASSVEGGSDTQYF | TGTGCCAGCAGCGTTGAGGGTGGATCAGATACGCAGTATTTT
TRBJ2-2 | TRBV5-6 | . | . | CASSLVQSQGGNTGELFF | TGTGCCAGCAGCTTGGTACAGAGTCAGGGAGGGAACACCGGGGAGCTGTTTTTT
TRBJ2-3 | TRBV6-2/TRBV6-3 | TRBD2 | few | CASSYPTGRADTQYF | TGTGCCAGCAGTTACCCTACCGGGAGGGCAGATACGCAGTATTTT
TRBJ2-5 | TRBV27 | . | once | CASSEERRSRYQETQYF | TGTGCCAGCAGCGAGGAAAGAAGGAGCCGGTACCAAGAGACCCAGTACTTC
TRBJ2-1 | TRBV7-2 | TRBD2 | . | CASNQRGSTYNEQFF | TGTGCCAGCAATCAGCGGGGGTCGACCTACAATGAGCAGTTCTTC
TRBJ1-2 | TRBV11-2 | . | . | CASSLARNYGYTF | TGTGCCAGCAGCTTAGCCAGGAACTATGGCTACACCTTC
TRBJ1-1 | TRBV4-1 | TRBD1 | . | CASSQDVPDREQGAFF | TGCGCCAGCAGCCAAGATGTCCCTGACAGGGAACAGGGAGCTTTCTTT
TRBJ2-3 | TRBV19 | TRBD2 | . | CASSLGTRLAGIGDTQYF | TGTGCCAGTAGTCTCGGGACGAGACTAGCGGGGATCGGGGATACGCAGTATTTT
TRBJ1-4 | TRBV10-3 | TRBD1 | . | CAISVGDREGEKLFF | TGTGCCATCAGTGTGGGGGACAGGGAAGGCGAAAAACTGTTTTTT
TRBJ1-2 | TRBV27 | . | . | CASSFERGALYGYTF | TGTGCCAGCAGTTTCGAGCGGGGGGCTCTCTATGGCTACACCTTC
TRBJ2-7 | TRBV11-2 | . | . | CASSLSTPPAYEQYF | TGTGCCAGCAGCTTAAGCACTCCCCCCGCCTACGAGCAGTACTTC
TRBJ1-4 | TRBV11-2 | . | . | CASSLGGPPRGEKLFF | TGTGCCAGCAGCTTAGGAGGACCTCCACGGGGAGAAAAACTGTTTTTT
TRBJ2-1 | TRBV5-6 | . | . | CASSLSYNEQFF | TGTGCCAGCAGCTTGTCATACAATGAGCAGTTCTTC
TRBJ2-5 | TRBV5-1 | TRBD2 | . | CASKSSGWGETQYF | TGCGCCAGCAAGTCTAGCGGTTGGGGAGAGACCCAGTACTTC
TRBJ2-1 | TRBV25-1 | . | . | CASIGHGLNEQFF | TGTGCCAGCATTGGACACGGTCTCAATGAGCAGTTCTTC
TRBJ1-1 | TRBV2 | . | . | CASTEVGGVEAFF | TGTGCCAGCACCGAGGTAGGGGGAGTTGAAGCTTTCTTT
TRBJ2-7 | TRBV5-8 | TRBD1 | . | CASSSDRVEQYF | TGTGCCAGCAGCTCCGACAGGGTCGAGCAGTACTTC
TRBJ1-6 | TRBV21-1 | . | . | CASSKAQGGRSYNSPLHF | TGTGCCAGCAGCAAAGCGCAGGGAGGCCGCTCCTATAATTCACCCCTCCACTTT
TRBJ1-1 | TRBV7-2 | TRBD1 | . | CASSTTTGVGTEAFF | TGTGCCAGCAGCACGACTACAGGGGTGGGGACTGAAGCTTTCTTT